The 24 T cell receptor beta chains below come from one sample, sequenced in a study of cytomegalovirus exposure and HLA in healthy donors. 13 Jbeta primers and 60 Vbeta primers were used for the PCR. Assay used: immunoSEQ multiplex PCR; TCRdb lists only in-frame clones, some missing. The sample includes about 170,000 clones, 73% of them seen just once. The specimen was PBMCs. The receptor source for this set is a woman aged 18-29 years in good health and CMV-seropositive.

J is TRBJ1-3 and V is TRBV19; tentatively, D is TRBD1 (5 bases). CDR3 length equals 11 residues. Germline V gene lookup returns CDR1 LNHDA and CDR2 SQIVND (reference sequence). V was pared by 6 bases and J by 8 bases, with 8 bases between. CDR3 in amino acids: CASSGGYTIYF. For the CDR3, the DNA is TGTGCCAGTAGCGGGGGATACACCATATATTTT.

The DNA of the CDR3 is TGTGCCAGTAGTATGGCGGAGCGGGGGATCACAGATACGCAGTATTTT. Translating gives CASSMAERGITDTQYF. This sequence joins TRBV19 and TRBJ2-3; 8 positions match TRBD2. Germline CDR1 LNHDA, CDR2 SQIVND (reference sequence). The CDR3 runs 16 residues. Trimming removed 3 bases from V and 2 bases from J; junction bases left unmatched: 7.

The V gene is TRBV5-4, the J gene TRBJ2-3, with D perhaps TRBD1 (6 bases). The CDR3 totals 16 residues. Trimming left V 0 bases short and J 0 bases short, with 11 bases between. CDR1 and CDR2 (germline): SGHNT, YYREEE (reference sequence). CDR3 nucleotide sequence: TGTGCCAGCAGCTTGGATCGACAGGAGAGCACAGATACGCAGTATTTT. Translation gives CASSLDRQESTDTQYF.

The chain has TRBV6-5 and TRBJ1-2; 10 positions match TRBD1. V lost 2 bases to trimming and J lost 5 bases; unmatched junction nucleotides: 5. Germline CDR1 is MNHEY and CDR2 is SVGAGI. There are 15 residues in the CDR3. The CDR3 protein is CASSYKGQGNYGYTF. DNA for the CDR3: TGTGCCAGCAGTTACAAGGGACAGGGGAATTATGGCTACACCTTC.

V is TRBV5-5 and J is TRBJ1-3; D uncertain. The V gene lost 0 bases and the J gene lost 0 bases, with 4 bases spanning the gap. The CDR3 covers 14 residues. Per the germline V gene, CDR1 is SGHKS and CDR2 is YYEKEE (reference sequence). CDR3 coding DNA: TGTGCCAGCAGCTTGGCAGGCTCTGGAAACACCATATATTTT. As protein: CASSLAGSGNTIYF.

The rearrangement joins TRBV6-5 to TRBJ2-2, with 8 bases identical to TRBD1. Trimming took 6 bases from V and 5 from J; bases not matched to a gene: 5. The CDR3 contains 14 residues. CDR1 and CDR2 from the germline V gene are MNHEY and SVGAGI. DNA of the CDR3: TGTGCCAGCAGGAACAGGGGGGAGACCGGGGAGCTGTTTTTT. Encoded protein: CASRNRGETGELFF.

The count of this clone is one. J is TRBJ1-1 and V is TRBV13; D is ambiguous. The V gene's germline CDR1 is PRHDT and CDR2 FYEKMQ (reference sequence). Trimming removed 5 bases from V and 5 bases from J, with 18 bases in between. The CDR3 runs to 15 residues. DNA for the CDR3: TGTGCCAGCAGCGCCCGGGAGTCAGGTTGGACTGAAGCTTTCTTT. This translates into CASSARESGWTEAFF.

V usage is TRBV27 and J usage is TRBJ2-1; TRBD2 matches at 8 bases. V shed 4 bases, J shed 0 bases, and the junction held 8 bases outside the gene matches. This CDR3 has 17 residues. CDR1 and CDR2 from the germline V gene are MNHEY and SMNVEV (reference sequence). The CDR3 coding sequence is TGTGCCAGCAGTTCCTCTTTAGCGGGGCTCTCCTACAATGAGCAGTTCTTC. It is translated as CASSSSLAGLSYNEQFF.

CDR3 sequence: CASTRSKAAKNIQYF. CDR3 nucleotide sequence: TGTGCCAGCACTAGGTCAAAAGCGGCCAAAAACATTCAGTACTTC. The rearrangement joins TRBV28 to TRBJ2-4, with unresolved D. CDR1 MDHEN and CDR2 SYDVKM come from the germline V gene. Trimming took 7 bases from V and 1 from J, leaving 14 bases between them. This CDR3 spans 15 amino acids.

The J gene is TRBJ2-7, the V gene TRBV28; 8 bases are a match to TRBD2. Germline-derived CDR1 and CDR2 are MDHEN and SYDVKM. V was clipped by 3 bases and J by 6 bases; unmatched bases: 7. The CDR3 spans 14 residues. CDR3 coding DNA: TGTGCCAGCAGTTTGCCGGGGGGGGTTGGCGAGCAGTACTTC. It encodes CASSLPGGVGEQYF.

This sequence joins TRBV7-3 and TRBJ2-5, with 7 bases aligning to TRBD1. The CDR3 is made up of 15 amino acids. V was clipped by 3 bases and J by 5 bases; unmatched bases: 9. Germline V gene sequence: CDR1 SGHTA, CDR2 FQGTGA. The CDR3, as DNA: TGTGCCAGCAGCTTCTTCAGGGGGAGTCGGGAGACCCAGTACTTC. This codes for CASSFFRGSRETQYF.

As DNA, the CDR3 is TGTGCCAGCAGCCCCACAGGGGATCTAGGTGAAAAACTGTTTTTT. Translating it yields CASSPTGDLGEKLFF. The V call is TRBV2, the J call TRBJ1-4, with 7 bases lining up with TRBD1. Losses at the gene ends were 6 bases for V and 7 bases for J; bases not matched to a gene: 11. CDR1 is SNHLY, CDR2 FYNNEI, per germline. The CDR3 runs 15 residues.

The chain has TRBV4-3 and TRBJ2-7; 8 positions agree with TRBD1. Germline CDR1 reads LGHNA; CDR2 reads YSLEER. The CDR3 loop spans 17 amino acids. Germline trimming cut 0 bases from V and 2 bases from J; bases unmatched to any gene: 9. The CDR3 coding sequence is TGCGCCAGCAGCCAAGATATGGCGACAGGGGTCCCCTACGAGCAGTACTTC. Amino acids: CASSQDMATGVPYEQYF.

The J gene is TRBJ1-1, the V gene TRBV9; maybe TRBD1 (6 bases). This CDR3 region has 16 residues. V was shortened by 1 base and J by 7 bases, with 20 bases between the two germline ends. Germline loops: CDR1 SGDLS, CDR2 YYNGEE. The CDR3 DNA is TGTGCCAGCAGCGTAATCCCCCCCGACAGGTCCGATGAAGCTTTCTTT. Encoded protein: CASSVIPPDRSDEAFF.

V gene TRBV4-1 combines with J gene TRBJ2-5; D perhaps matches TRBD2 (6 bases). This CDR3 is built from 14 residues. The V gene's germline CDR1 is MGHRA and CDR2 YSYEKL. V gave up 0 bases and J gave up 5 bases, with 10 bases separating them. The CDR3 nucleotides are TGCGCCAGCAGCCAAGATGTGGGGAGGGAGACCCAGTACTTC. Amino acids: CASSQDVGRETQYF.

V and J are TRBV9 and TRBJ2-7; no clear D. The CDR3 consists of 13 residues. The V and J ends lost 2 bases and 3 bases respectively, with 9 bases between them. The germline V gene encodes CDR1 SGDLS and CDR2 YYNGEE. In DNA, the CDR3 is TGTGCCAGCAGCGTGGCCCCCCTCTACGAGCAGTACTTC. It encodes CASSVAPLYEQYF.

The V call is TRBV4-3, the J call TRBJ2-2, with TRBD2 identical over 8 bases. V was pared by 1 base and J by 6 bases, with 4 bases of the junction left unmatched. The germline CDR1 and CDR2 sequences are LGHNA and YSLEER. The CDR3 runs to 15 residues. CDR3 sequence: CASSQAYGGAGELFF. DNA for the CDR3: TGCGCCAGCAGCCAAGCCTACGGGGGGGCCGGGGAGCTGTTTTTT.

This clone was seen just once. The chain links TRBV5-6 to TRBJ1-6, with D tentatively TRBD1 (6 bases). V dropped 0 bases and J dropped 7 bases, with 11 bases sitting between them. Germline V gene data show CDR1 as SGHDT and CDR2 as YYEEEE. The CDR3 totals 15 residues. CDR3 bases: TGTGCCAGCAGCTTGGCCGGACAGCTCAATTCACCCCTCCACTTT. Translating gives CASSLAGQLNSPLHF.

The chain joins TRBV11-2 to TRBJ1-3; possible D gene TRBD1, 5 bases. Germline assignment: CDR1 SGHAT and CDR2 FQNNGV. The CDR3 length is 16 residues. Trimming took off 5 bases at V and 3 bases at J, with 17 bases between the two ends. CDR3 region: CASSQTGLIFGNTIYF. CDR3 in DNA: TGTGCCAGCAGCCAAACGGGACTAATTTTTGGAAACACCATATATTTT.

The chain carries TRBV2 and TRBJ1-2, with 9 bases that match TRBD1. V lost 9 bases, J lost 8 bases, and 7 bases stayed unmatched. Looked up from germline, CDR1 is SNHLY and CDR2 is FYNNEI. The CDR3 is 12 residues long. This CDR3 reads CARGDRVEGYTF. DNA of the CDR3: TGTGCCAGAGGGGACAGGGTGGAAGGCTACACCTTC. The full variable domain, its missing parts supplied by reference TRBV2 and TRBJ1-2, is EPEVTQTPSHQVTQMGQEVILRCVPISNHLYFYWYRQILGQKVEFLVSFYNNEISEKSEIFDDQFSVERPDGSNFTLKIRSTKLEDSAMYFCARGDRVEGYTFGSGTRLTVV.

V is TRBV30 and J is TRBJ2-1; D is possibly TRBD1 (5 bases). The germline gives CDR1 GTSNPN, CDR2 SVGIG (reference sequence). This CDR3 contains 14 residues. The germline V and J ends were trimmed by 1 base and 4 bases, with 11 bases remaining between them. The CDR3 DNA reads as TGTGCCTGGAGTGCAACGACAGAATACAATGAGCAGTTCTTC. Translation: CAWSATTEYNEQFF.

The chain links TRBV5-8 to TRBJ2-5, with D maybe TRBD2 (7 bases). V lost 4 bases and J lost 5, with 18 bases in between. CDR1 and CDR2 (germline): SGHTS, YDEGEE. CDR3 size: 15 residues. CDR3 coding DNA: TGTGCCAGCAGCCTGAGACCGCGGGGGCGGGAGACCCAGTACTTC. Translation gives CASSLRPRGRETQYF.

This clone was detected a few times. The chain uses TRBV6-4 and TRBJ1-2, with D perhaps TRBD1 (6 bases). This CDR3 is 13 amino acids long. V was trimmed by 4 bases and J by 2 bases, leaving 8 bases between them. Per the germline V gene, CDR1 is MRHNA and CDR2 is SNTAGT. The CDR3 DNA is TGTGCCAGCAGTGCCGGGACAAACTATGGCTACACCTTC. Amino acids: CASSAGTNYGYTF.

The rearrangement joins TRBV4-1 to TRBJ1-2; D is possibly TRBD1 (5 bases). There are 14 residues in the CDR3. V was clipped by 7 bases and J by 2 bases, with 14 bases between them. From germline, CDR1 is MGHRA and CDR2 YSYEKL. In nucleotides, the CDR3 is TGCGCCAGCACCCTGACAGAGTTAAACTATGGCTACACCTTC. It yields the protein CASTLTELNYGYTF.